Listed below are T cell receptor beta chains from one sample, sequenced in a study of cytomegalovirus exposure and HLA in healthy donors. TCRdb keeps only in-frame clones here, not all; method: immunoSEQ multiplex PCR. The sample records some 120,000 clones, approximately 82% being singletons. Material for sequencing was PBMCs. The receptors derive from a woman aged 18-35 years in good health and CMV-seropositive. The CDR3 runs from the conserved cysteine through the conserved F or W. A D gene is named only where the DNA matches it firmly. Size values are once, few and many counts, or a class for expanded clones, and some rows have none.

-	TRBJ2-4	-	16	TRBV28	CASSSTGSIDKNIQYF	TGTGCCAGCAGTTCCACGGGGTCTATAGACAAAAACATTCAGTACTTC
-	TRBJ2-7	TRBD1	13	TRBV2	CASSGTGSYEQYF	TGTGCCAGCAGTGGGACAGGCTCCTACGAGCAGTACTTC
-	TRBJ2-2	-	12	TRBV10-3	CATQGGTGELFF	TGTGCCACCCAGGGAGGCACCGGGGAGCTGTTTTTT
-	TRBJ2-6	TRBD2	19	TRBV10-3	CAISPWTRGGASGANVLTF	TGTGCCATCAGTCCCTGGACTCGCGGGGGGGCATCTGGGGCCAACGTCCTGACTTTC
-	TRBJ2-5	-	12	TRBV5-4	CASRDYQETQYF	TGTGCCAGCAGGGACTACCAAGAGACCCAGTACTTC
-	TRBJ2-2	-	17	TRBV4-1	CASSQGLRNLDTGELFF	TGCGCCAGCAGCCAAGGGTTGCGAAACCTGGACACCGGGGAGCTGTTTTTT
few	TRBJ1-6	-	13	TRBV29-1	CSVGSGDGSPLHF	TGCAGCGTTGGGTCAGGGGATGGGTCACCCCTCCACTTT
-	TRBJ2-7	TRBD1	11	TRBV6-5	CATRTGGEQYF	TGTGCCACACGGACAGGGGGCGAGCAGTACTTC
-	TRBJ2-1	TRBD2	14	TRBV6-1	CASREPGLEIEQFF	TGTGCCAGCAGAGAACCGGGACTAGAAATTGAGCAGTTCTTC
-	TRBJ1-1	-	13	TRBV6-5	CASSWGSNTEAFF	TGTGCCAGCAGCTGGGGCTCCAACACTGAAGCTTTCTTT
-	TRBJ2-3	TRBD1	16	TRBV28	CASSQTGTGSTDTQYF	TGTGCCAGCAGTCAGACCGGGACAGGGAGCACAGATACGCAGTATTTT
-	TRBJ2-3	TRBD2	13	TRBV2	CASRTSWADTQYF	TGTGCCAGTCGGACTAGCTGGGCAGATACGCAGTATTTT
-	TRBJ1-2	-	15	TRBV29-1	CSVEEGRGLDYGYTF	TGCAGCGTTGAAGAGGGGAGGGGGTTAGACTATGGCTACACCTTC
few	TRBJ1-1	-	13	TRBV29-1	CSVAGRANTEAFF	TGCAGCGTTGCCGGGAGGGCGAACACTGAAGCTTTCTTT
-	TRBJ2-5	-	15	TRBV7-9	CASSQDWTVQETQYF	TGTGCCAGCAGCCAAGATTGGACAGTCCAAGAGACCCAGTACTTC
-	TRBJ1-4	-	16	TRBV7-9	CASSSHLLYYEKKLFF	TGTGCCAGCAGCTCGCACTTGCTATACTATGAGAAAAAACTGTTTTTT
-	TRBJ2-3	TRBD2	19	TRBV7-2	CASSPGLAGGLPSTDTQYF	TGTGCCAGCAGCCCGGGACTAGCGGGGGGACTCCCTAGCACAGATACGCAGTATTTT
-	TRBJ2-1	-	15	TRBV5-1	CASSLVSGSNNEQFF	TGCGCCAGCAGCTTGGTGTCAGGATCCAACAATGAGCAGTTCTTC
-	TRBJ2-5	-	15	TRBV14	CASSQKGSRGETQYF	TGTGCCAGCAGCCAGAAGGGTAGTAGGGGAGAGACCCAGTACTTC
-	TRBJ2-7	-	15	TRBV27	CASSLGGTAQYEQYF	TGTGCCAGCAGTTTAGGAGGGACAGCTCAATACGAGCAGTACTTC
few	TRBJ2-7	TRBD2	14	TRBV29-1	CSVEGLAGVYEQYF	TGCAGCGTCGAGGGACTAGCGGGGGTTTACGAGCAGTACTTC
few	TRBJ2-7	-	15	TRBV7-9	CASSIPRGSPYEQYF	TGTGCCAGCAGCATCCCGCGGGGTTCCCCCTACGAGCAGTACTTC
-	TRBJ1-1	TRBD1	17	TRBV6-1	CASSETSSGTGYAEAFF	TGTGCCAGCAGTGAAACGTCGTCCGGGACAGGGTATGCTGAAGCTTTCTTT
few	TRBJ2-5	-	15	TRBV5-5	CASSLVVGAVETQYF	TGTGCCAGCAGCTTGGTAGTAGGAGCGGTGGAGACCCAGTACTTC
-	TRBJ2-1	-	12	TRBV28	CASSLISNEQFF	TGTGCCAGCAGTTTAATCAGCAATGAGCAGTTCTTC
-	TRBJ2-3	TRBD2	15	TRBV7-3	CASSGTSGGVDTQYF	TGTGCCAGCAGCGGGACTAGCGGGGGGGTGGATACGCAGTATTTT
-	TRBJ2-1	TRBD2	15	TRBV5-1	CASSPRTSGDNEQFF	TGCGCCAGCAGCCCCCGGACTAGCGGGGACAATGAGCAGTTCTTC
-	TRBJ2-3	-	17	TRBV5-1	CASSLGLDTTSTDTQYF	TGCGCCAGCAGCTTGGGTTTAGACACAACTAGCACAGATACGCAGTATTTT
once	TRBJ2-5	-	15	TRBV7-2	CASSFDRRWQETQYF	TGTGCCAGCAGCTTCGACAGGCGGTGGCAAGAGACCCAGTACTTC
once	TRBJ2-7	-	12	TRBV2	CASKPGAYEQYF	TGTGCCAGCAAACCAGGCGCTTACGAGCAGTACTTC
-	TRBJ2-1	-	15	TRBV6-6	CASSYSKGAGNEQFF	TGTGCCAGCAGTTACTCGAAAGGGGCTGGGAATGAGCAGTTCTTC
-	TRBJ2-5	TRBD2	17	TRBV27	CASSWEGTSGGQETQYF	TGTGCCAGCAGTTGGGAGGGGACTAGCGGGGGGCAAGAGACCCAGTACTTC
-	TRBJ2-4	-	15	TRBV21-1	CASSGQVSPKNIQYF	TGTGCCAGCTCGGGACAGGTCTCCCCAAAAAACATTCAGTACTTC
-	TRBJ1-3	-	15	TRBV7-2	CASSLERAAGNTIYF	TGTGCCAGCAGCTTAGAGAGGGCCGCTGGAAACACCATATATTTT
-	TRBJ2-5	TRBD2	15	TRBV27	CASKGISGGRETQYF	TGTGCCAGCAAGGGCATTAGCGGGGGACGGGAGACCCAGTACTTC
-	TRBJ2-7	-	15	TRBV11-2	CASSLVAGDLNEQYF	TGTGCCAGCAGCTTAGTGGCCGGGGATCTCAACGAGCAGTACTTC
-	TRBJ2-1	TRBD2	17	TRBV27	CASSLSGLAPLQWEQFF	TGTGCCAGCAGTTTATCAGGACTAGCCCCCCTACAATGGGAGCAGTTCTTC
-	TRBJ2-2	-	15	TRBV2	CASTPGGRAAGELFF	TGTGCCAGCACCCCCGGGGGTAGGGCCGCCGGGGAGCTGTTTTTT
few	TRBJ1-4	TRBD1	13	TRBV6-1	CASSRQGSEKLFF	TGTGCCAGCAGTAGACAGGGGTCTGAAAAACTGTTTTTT
-	TRBJ1-4	-	14	TRBV9	CASSVGQGGEKLFF	TGTGCCAGCAGCGTAGGTCAGGGCGGTGAAAAACTGTTTTTT
-	TRBJ1-1	-	12	TRBV6-1	CATVPAGTEAFF	TGTGCCACCGTGCCGGCAGGCACTGAAGCTTTCTTT
few	TRBJ2-5	TRBD1	14	TRBV19	CASSRQGRQETQYF	TGTGCCAGTAGTAGACAGGGAAGACAAGAGACCCAGTACTTC
-	TRBJ2-7	TRBD2	15	TRBV4-1	CASTALAGADYEQYF	TGCGCCAGCACCGCACTAGCGGGGGCTGACTACGAGCAGTACTTC
-	TRBJ2-1	TRBD2	14	TRBV7-8	CASTDRGLVNEQFF	TGTGCCAGCACCGACCGGGGACTAGTCAATGAGCAGTTCTTC
-	TRBJ2-5	TRBD1	16	TRBV7-9	CASSLWGRGRMETQYF	TGTGCCAGCAGCTTATGGGGCAGGGGGCGGATGGAGACCCAGTACTTC
once	TRBJ1-3	-	16	TRBV6-6	CASSYRGREAGNTIYF	TGTGCCAGCAGTTATAGGGGCAGGGAAGCTGGAAACACCATATATTTT
-	TRBJ2-2	-	13	TRBV11-2	CASSLDEAGELFF	TGTGCCAGCAGCTTAGATGAGGCCGGGGAGCTGTTTTTT
-	TRBJ1-1	-	13	TRBV14	CASSQAVQGEAFF	TGTGCCAGCAGCCAAGCAGTACAGGGTGAAGCTTTCTTT
once	TRBJ2-7	-	14	TRBV7-9	CASSSEHSPYEQYF	TGTGCCAGCAGCTCGGAGCATTCCCCCTACGAGCAGTACTTC
-	TRBJ1-4	TRBD1	14	TRBV2	CASSASQGAEKLFF	TGTGCCAGCAGTGCATCACAGGGGGCTGAAAAACTGTTTTTT
-	TRBJ1-1	-	13	TRBV27	CASSFGGTTEAFF	TGTGCCAGCAGTTTCGGGGGGACCACTGAAGCTTTCTTT
once	TRBJ2-5	-	12	TRBV7-9	CSSSSGGEAQYF	TGTTCCAGCAGCTCGGGCGGGGAGGCCCAGTACTTC
-	TRBJ2-5	TRBD2	13	TRBV29-1	CSVGTSGEETQYF	TGCAGCGTGGGGACTAGCGGGGAAGAGACCCAGTACTTC
-	TRBJ1-1	-	14	TRBV29-1	CSVVGGEPSTEAFF	TGCAGCGTTGTCGGCGGAGAACCTTCCACTGAAGCTTTCTTT
-	TRBJ1-2	TRBD1	14	TRBV18	CASSGGQGDYGYTF	TGTGCCAGCTCAGGCGGACAGGGAGACTATGGCTACACCTTC
-	TRBJ2-7	TRBD2	15	TRBV18	CASSRTSGGPYEQYF	TGTGCCAGCTCACGAACTAGCGGGGGGCCCTACGAGCAGTACTTC
-	TRBJ1-2	-	14	TRBV15	CATSLGRGGYGYTF	TGTGCCACCAGCCTTGGGAGGGGTGGCTATGGCTACACCTTC